The next 28 T cell receptor beta chains were all read from a single sample in a study of cytomegalovirus exposure and HLA in healthy donors. The PCR contained 60 Vbeta and 13 Jbeta primers. Some clones are missing from TCRdb's copy, which holds only in-frame ones; the method was immunoSEQ multiplex PCR. This sample has some 60,000 clones; about 81% occur once, and the top ten carry about 4.9%. Source material: PBMCs. The receptors derive from a woman aged 25-40 years in good health and CMV-seronegative.

This clone has only one observation. This chain joins TRBV5-4 and TRBJ1-2; 8 bases are a match to TRBD1. V trimming: 4 bases; J trimming: 8 bases; junction bases outside the gene matches: 7. CDR1 SGHNT and CDR2 YYREEE come from the germline V gene (reference sequence). This CDR3 is built from 13 residues. CDR3 loop: CASSHPTGGGYTF. The DNA of the CDR3 is TGTGCCAGCAGCCACCCCACAGGGGGAGGCTACACCTTC.

This clone was detected only a few times. Here the CDR3 DNA reads TGTGCCAGCAGCCCCGGAGGCGGCGGGATCACAGATACGCAGTATTTT. Translation gives CASSPGGGGITDTQYF. The rearrangement uses TRBV7-9 and TRBJ2-3, with D tentatively TRBD2 (6 bases). Trimming shortened V by 5 bases and J by 2 bases, and 17 bases separated the two germline ends. From germline, CDR1 is SEHNR and CDR2 FQNEAQ (reference sequence). The CDR3 length is 16 residues.

The CDR3 sequence: CASIKEGAANHYEQYF. The CDR3 nucleotides are TGCGCCAGCATTAAGGAGGGGGCAGCAAACCACTACGAGCAGTACTTC. V usage is TRBV10-2 and J usage is TRBJ2-7; TRBD1 is a possible D gene (7 bases). There are 16 residues in the CDR3. Trimming took 7 bases from V and 3 from J, leaving 22 bases between them. In germline, CDR1 is WSHSY, CDR2 SAAADI.

This clone was recorded only once. The DNA for the CDR3 is TGTGCCAGCAGTGATGGTAGCGTGGGGGGACACAATGAGCAGTTCTTC. It encodes CASSDGSVGGHNEQFF. This chain connects TRBV6-4 to TRBJ2-1, with D perhaps matching TRBD2 (6 bases). The CDR3 has 16 amino acids. The V end was cut by 3 bases, the J end by 5 bases, with 17 bases between. Germline V gene data show CDR1 as MRHNA and CDR2 as SNTAGT.

The sample holds a few counts of this clone. V is TRBV2 and J is TRBJ2-3, with 10 bases fitting TRBD2. V lost 6 bases to trimming and J lost 0 bases; unmatched junction nucleotides: 6. The CDR3 has 16 residues. CDR1 and CDR2 from the germline V gene are SNHLY and FYNNEI. Written as DNA, the CDR3 is TGTGCCAGCAGACGTGGACTAGCGGCAAGCACAGATACGCAGTATTTT. It codes for CASRRGLAASTDTQYF.

This sequence joins TRBV2 and TRBJ1-1; 8 positions agree with TRBD1. The ends lost 8 bases at V and 3 bases at J; junction bases unmatched: 14. This CDR3 region has 16 residues. CDR1 is SNHLY and CDR2 is FYNNEI in the germline V gene. The DNA for the CDR3 is TGTGCCAGCTCTTTTGACAGGGGAGTGGGAGACACTGAAGCTTTCTTT. This gives the protein CASSFDRGVGDTEAFF.

The chain joins TRBV5-1 to TRBJ2-7, with 9 bases that match TRBD1. This CDR3 has 15 residues. The trim removed 2 bases at V and 5 bases at J, leaving 8 bases unmatched. Germline values: CDR1 SGHRS, CDR2 YFSETQ. CDR3 DNA sequence: TGCGCCAGCAGCTTTACAGGGGGCGCGGGCGACGAGCAGTACTTC. Residues: CASSFTGGAGDEQYF.

This clone has a handful of counts. V is TRBV10-3 and J is TRBJ2-3, with 11 positions matching TRBD1. The CDR3 length is 17 residues. CDR1 ENHRY and CDR2 SYGVKD come from the germline V gene. V lost 4 bases and J lost 0; bases outside the gene matches: 6. CDR3 sequence (DNA): TGTGCCATCAGTGGGACAGGGGGCTCCTCTAGCACAGATACGCAGTATTTT. It encodes CAISGTGGSSSTDTQYF.

CDR3 amino acids: CASSLEYGADTQYF. CDR3 DNA: TGTGCCAGCAGCTTGGAGTACGGGGCAGATACGCAGTATTTT. This chain links TRBV5-4 with TRBJ2-3; tentative D call: TRBD2 (5 bases). The V and J ends lost 0 bases and 4 bases respectively, with 9 bases between them. Germline-derived CDR1 and CDR2 are SGHNT and YYREEE (reference sequence). This CDR3 comprises 14 residues.

The chain is built from TRBV7-9 and TRBJ2-3, with 7 nucleotides matching TRBD2. CDR3 length: 14 amino acids. V was pared by 7 bases and J by 4 bases, with 8 bases of the junction left unmatched. Germline CDR1 SEHNR, CDR2 FQNEAQ (reference sequence). The CDR3 coding sequence is TGTGCCAGCAAAAGCGGGACCCTGGCAGATACGCAGTATTTT. It is translated as CASKSGTLADTQYF.

The V gene is TRBV5-4, the J gene TRBJ1-2, with 8 positions matching TRBD1. This CDR3 contains 14 residues. With 0 bases clipped from V and 4 bases from J, the junction kept 2 bases outside the gene matches. The germline V gene encodes CDR1 SGHNT and CDR2 YYREEE (reference sequence). The CDR3 DNA reads as TGTGCCAGCAGCTTGGGGGACAGGATCTATGGCTACACCTTC. This gives the protein CASSLGDRIYGYTF.

The rearrangement uses TRBV28 and TRBJ2-4; D not resolved. The CDR3 loop spans 14 amino acids. From germline, CDR1 is MDHEN and CDR2 SYDVKM. With 6 bases removed from V and 0 bases from J, the gap between germline ends came to 9 bases. The chain's CDR3 is CASSPRLAKNIQYF. The CDR3 region has the DNA TGTGCCAGCAGCCCCAGATTAGCCAAAAACATTCAGTACTTC.

The J gene is TRBJ2-5, the V gene TRBV18, with TRBD1 matching 9 bases. Germline CDR1 reads KGHSH; CDR2 reads LQKENI. The CDR3 is 16 amino acids. V trimming: 0 bases; J trimming: 4 bases; junction bases outside the gene matches: 6. The CDR3 loop reads CASSPPTGTGRETQYF. The CDR3 region has the DNA TGTGCCAGCTCACCACCTACCGGGACAGGGCGAGAGACCCAGTACTTC.

This chain links TRBV28 with TRBJ2-5, with D perhaps matching TRBD2 (6 bases). This CDR3 has 15 amino acids. The V end was cut by 6 bases, the J end by 7 bases, with 21 bases between. From germline, CDR1 is MDHEN and CDR2 SYDVKM. CDR3 region: CASSKTGSAKVTQYF. CDR3 coding DNA: TGTGCCAGCAGCAAAACCGGGAGCGCTAAAGTGACCCAGTACTTC.

The CDR3 DNA reads TGTGCCAGCAGCTCGGCAGCGACTAACTATGGCTACACCTTC. The encoded protein is CASSSAATNYGYTF. The J gene is TRBJ1-2, the V gene TRBV5-4; D is unresolved. The CDR3 is made up of 14 amino acids. With 3 bases removed from V and 0 bases from J, the gap between germline ends came to 9 bases. Per germline, CDR1 SGHNT and CDR2 YYREEE (reference sequence).

The rearrangement joins TRBV9 to TRBJ2-2; D is unclear. V lost 0 bases, J lost 8 bases, and 11 bases lay in between. Germline V gene data show CDR1 as SGDLS and CDR2 as YYNGEE. The CDR3 loop spans 14 amino acids. CDR3 sequence reads: CASSVGVMMGELFF. CDR3 DNA sequence: TGTGCCAGCAGCGTAGGAGTGATGATGGGGGAGCTGTTTTTT.

The J gene is TRBJ2-2, the V gene TRBV7-2; 8 nucleotides match TRBD2. The length of the CDR3 is 14 residues. Germline trimming cut 8 bases from V and 2 bases from J; bases unmatched to any gene: 4. Germline V gene lookup returns CDR1 SGHTA and CDR2 FQGNSA. The CDR3 loop reads CASSVAGNTGELFF. CDR3 DNA sequence: TGTGCCAGCTCCGTAGCGGGAAACACCGGGGAGCTGTTTTTT.

The chain is built from TRBV5-6 and TRBJ1-6; tentative D call: TRBD1 (6 bases). CDR1 and CDR2 from the germline V gene are SGHDT and YYEEEE. The germline V and J ends were trimmed by 2 bases and 7 bases, with 10 bases remaining between them. This CDR3 has 14 residues. Written as DNA, the CDR3 is TGTGCCAGCAGCTTCCCCCAGGGGAATTCACCCCTCCACTTT. It yields the protein CASSFPQGNSPLHF.

The rearrangement links TRBV6-6 to TRBJ2-3, with a possible D match to TRBD2 (6 bases). Germline V gene lookup returns CDR1 MNHNY and CDR2 SVGAGI (reference sequence). The V end was cut by 6 bases, the J end by 0 bases, with 16 bases between. CDR3 length: 16 residues. CDR3 sequence: CASRVGTSTSTDTQYF. CDR3 bases: TGTGCCAGCAGAGTCGGGACTTCCACTAGCACAGATACGCAGTATTTT.

The rearrangement uses TRBV11-2 and TRBJ2-7; TRBD2 matches at 11 bases. The V and J ends lost 1 base and 10 bases, in that order; junction bases with no gene match: 15. The germline V gene has CDR1 SGHAT and CDR2 FQNNGV. CDR3 length equals 17 residues. The CDR3 spells CASSLAAPGTSGNLQYF. In DNA form, the CDR3 reads TGTGCCAGCAGCTTAGCCGCGCCCGGGACTAGCGGAAACTTACAGTACTTC.

The V call is TRBV6-1, the J call TRBJ2-7; TRBD2 aligns across 10 bases. In germline, CDR1 is MNHNS, CDR2 SASEGT. CDR3 size: 14 residues. The V and J ends lost 7 bases and 0 bases, in that order; junction bases with no gene match: 3. CDR3 nucleotide sequence: TGTGCCAGCACGACTAGCGGGCGCTCCTACGAGCAGTACGTC. It encodes CASTTSGRSYEQYV.

The chain links TRBV5-1 to TRBJ2-2, with 10 bases fitting TRBD1. CDR3 length: 16 residues. Losses at the gene ends were 0 bases for V and 3 bases for J; bases not matched to a gene: 2. Germline lookup yields CDR1 SGHRS and CDR2 YFSETQ. CDR3 protein: CASSLAGTGDTGELFF. As DNA, the CDR3 is TGCGCCAGCAGCTTGGCCGGGACAGGGGACACCGGGGAGCTGTTTTTT.

This clone was recorded a few times. The chain is built from TRBV7-9 and TRBJ2-7, with TRBD1 identical over 10 bases. This CDR3 region has 16 residues. V gave up 1 base and J gave up 5 bases; unmatched junction bases: 8. Germline-derived CDR1 and CDR2 are SEHNR and FQNEAQ (reference sequence). CDR3 residues: CASSLDDGTGADEQYF. The CDR3, as DNA: TGTGCCAGCAGCTTAGATGACGGGACAGGGGCAGACGAGCAGTACTTC.

The DNA for the CDR3 is TGTGCCAGCTCGCGCACTAGCATTCGGGGAACCGACGAGCAGTACTTC. Encoded protein: CASSRTSIRGTDEQYF. The V call is TRBV18, the J call TRBJ2-7; D might be TRBD2 (6 bases). The V gene's germline CDR1 is KGHSH and CDR2 LQKENI. The V gene lost 6 bases and the J gene lost 5 bases, with 23 bases spanning the gap. The CDR3 consists of 16 residues.

The chain has TRBV5-6 and TRBJ2-1; 7 bases agree with TRBD2. Germline V gene lookup returns CDR1 SGHDT and CDR2 YYEEEE. Losses at the gene ends were 4 bases for V and 4 bases for J; bases not matched to a gene: 11. CDR3 size: 16 residues. This chain's CDR3 is CASSPGLLAEYNEQFF. CDR3 bases: TGTGCCAGCAGCCCGGGGCTGCTAGCGGAATACAATGAGCAGTTCTTC.

Concerning this clone itself: One end of the junction fails to match germline, which may point to a read error. The chain uses TRBV7-9 and TRBJ2-1, with 11 bases matching TRBD2. CDR3 length: 17 amino acids. Germline V gives CDR1 SEHNR, CDR2 FQNEAQ (reference sequence). The CDR3 here is CSSSFYTSGSSYNEQFF. The CDR3 DNA sequence: TGTTCCAGCAGCTTCTACACTAGCGGGAGCTCCTACAATGAGCAGTTCTTC. Drawing the rest from reference TRBV7-9 and TRBJ2-1, the complete variable domain is DTGVSQNPRHKITKRGQNVTFRCDPISEHNRLYWYRQTLGQGPEFLTYFQNEAQLEKSRLLSDRFSAERPKGSFSTLEIQRTEQGDSAMYLCSSSFYTSGSSYNEQFFGPGTRLTVL.

This sequence joins TRBV9 and TRBJ2-5; D is unresolved. The ends were cut back, 3 bases at V and 4 bases at J, with 22 bases in the middle. CDR1 and CDR2 from the germline V gene are SGDLS and YYNGEE. This CDR3 spans 17 amino acids. This CDR3 is CASSAGPAALTGETQYF. The CDR3 coding sequence is TGTGCCAGCAGCGCAGGCCCCGCTGCTCTTACCGGAGAGACCCAGTACTTC.

This clone showed up just once. CDR3 region: CASSTKSGTDTQYF. The DNA of the CDR3 is TGTGCCAGCAGCACAAAATCTGGCACAGATACGCAGTATTTT. The chain has TRBV5-4 and TRBJ2-3; D remains unclear. Trimming removed 4 bases from V and 1 base from J, with 10 bases in between. Germline V gene data show CDR1 as SGHNT and CDR2 as YYREEE (reference sequence). The CDR3 length is 14 residues.